This TCR beta chain derives from a study of T cell repertoires in cytomegalovirus infection. Whole-study context: Recently described HLA-C-restricted plus well-studied HLA-B-restricted CMV epitopes were used. Public TCR beta signatures were indicative of both CMV infection and a matching HLA type. Whole-study findings and limits: The response measured ex vivo was dominated by TCR beta clonotypes (HLA-C-restricted and CMV-specific). Identification of carriers of CMV plus the relevant HLA was achieved through cumulative public TCR beta family frequency.

There are 14 residues in the CDR3. CDR1 SGHVS and CDR2 FNYEAQ come from the germline V gene. V was clipped by 5 bases and J by 8 bases, with 16 bases between them. Via MiXCR, TCRdb re-called the reads, giving one row per CDR3 protein. Of some 920,000 distinct CDR3 sequences detected, less than 40% appear once; the ten largest clones hold more than 13%. Note on this clonotype: Antigen specificity is unknown. Since no conserved phenylalanine or tryptophan closes the CDR3, a read error is the likely cause.

Source: cultured CD8+ T cells from PBMCs, taken from culture after CMV antigen stimulation. The chain has TRBV7-6 and TRBJ1-5; perhaps TRBD1 as D (5 bases). This sequence originates from a human donor in good health (CMV status not recorded). Some clones in this sample may be carry-over from other donors' samples. Here the CDR3 reads CASSPSGAPKPQHI. CDR3 in DNA: TGTGCCAGCAGCCCCTCCGGGGCACCTAAGCCCCAGCATATT.